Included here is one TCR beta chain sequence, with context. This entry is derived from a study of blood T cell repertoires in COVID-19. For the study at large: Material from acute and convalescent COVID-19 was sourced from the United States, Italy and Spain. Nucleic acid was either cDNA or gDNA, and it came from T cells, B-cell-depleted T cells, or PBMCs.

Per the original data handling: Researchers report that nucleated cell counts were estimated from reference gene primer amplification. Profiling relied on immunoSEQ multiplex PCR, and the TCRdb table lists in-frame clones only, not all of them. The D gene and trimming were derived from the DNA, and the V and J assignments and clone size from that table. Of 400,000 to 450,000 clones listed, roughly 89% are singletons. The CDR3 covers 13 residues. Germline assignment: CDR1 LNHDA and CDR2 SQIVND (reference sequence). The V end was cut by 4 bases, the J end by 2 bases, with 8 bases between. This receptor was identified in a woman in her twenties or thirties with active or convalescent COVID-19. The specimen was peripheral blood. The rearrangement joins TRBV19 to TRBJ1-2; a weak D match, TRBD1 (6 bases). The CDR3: CASSRGQNYGYTF. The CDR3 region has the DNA TGTGCCAGTAGTAGAGGACAGAACTATGGCTACACCTTC.